This T cell receptor (beta chain) came from a study of blood T cell repertoires in COVID-19 (dated by TCRdb to 2019 to 2021). Context from the whole study: Collaborator samples came from the United States, Italy and Spain and covered acute and convalescent phases of COVID-19. The prospective study material was composed of cDNA or gDNA derived from T cells, B-cell-depleted T cells, or PBMCs. Subjects who had been exposed to COVID-19, were actively infected with it, or had recovered from it provided the deeply sampled blood TCRbeta repertoires that made up the dataset. The repertoires were released in a freely available public database meant as a resource for research on the immune response to SARS-CoV-2. The samples were drawn from two sources: the first 160 participants of the ongoing ImmuneRACE study, and 1,254 subjects contributed by 6 global collaborators. The sample metadata nearly always contained a de-identified subject ID, COVID-19 status, age in years and sex. Where available, HLA class I and class II types were taken from metadata supplied by the sample provider and were not determined by assay-based typing. Overall study outcomes, separate from this receptor: The amount of clinical and demographic metadata varied by source and participant and was provided uncurated.

Enrolling through a virtual design, the prospective study's participants ranged in age from roughly 18 to 100 years and lived across about two dozen United States geographic areas. To assign participants to cohorts, the prospective study relied on clinical history that participants themselves reported in a screening survey and a study questionnaire. Each participant in the prospective study had whole blood, serum and a nasopharyngeal or oropharyngeal swab collected by mobile phlebotomists. Additional blood draws and questionnaires over an approximately 2-month period could optionally be provided by prospective study participants. Prospective study blood samples were shipped either frozen or at room temperature before DNA extraction. The CDR3 runs 14 residues from the cysteine to the phenylalanine. Only the CDR3 portion is preserved as DNA: 42 bases, with reading frame beginning at the first base. CDR1 MNHEY and CDR2 SVGEGT are derived from the germline V gene. V lost 3 bases and J lost 4 bases, and the count of bases not matched to a germline gene is 5.

TCRbeta CDR3 regions were amplified from genomic DNA by means of the immunoSEQ Assay, a bias-controlled multiplex PCR. Regarding the original processing steps: Within the assay, amplification of reference gene primers was used to estimate how many nucleated cells each sample contained. To quantify the absolute abundance of each unique TCRbeta CDR3 rearrangement, sequence reads were collapsed and filtered. For each sample, productive Simpson clonality was calculated as the square root of Simpson's diversity index across productive rearrangements. TCRdb limited this immuneACCESS table to in-frame rearrangements with V and J called. A share of clones is missing; checked studies link under half to unresolved V genes, and the rest is unexplained. The D gene and trimming were derived from the DNA, and the V and J assignments and clone size from that table. Across this sample there are more than 200,000 clones, with roughly 86% seen only once. The ten largest account for 3.5% to 4% of the sample.

For this clone: Its binding antigen is unknown. Base qualities are not recorded, but no much larger clone differs from it by a single base.

The clonotype was recovered from a woman between 25 and 40 years old with acute COVID-19. This chain is built from TRBV6-2 or TRBV6-3 and TRBJ2-7; 8 central bases correspond to TRBD2. The material sequenced was PBMCs or T cells enriched from blood (not recorded which). The CDR3 corresponds to CASSYERGGYEQYF. The sequenced DNA is TGTGCCAGCAGTTATGAACGCGGGGGGTACGAGCAGTACTTC.